These T cell receptor beta chains were read from a single sample in a study of blood T cell repertoires in COVID-19. Sequencing used immunoSEQ multiplex PCR; TCRdb keeps in-frame clones, though not all of them. The sample yields 75,000 to 90,000 clones, over 70% seen once. Sample: peripheral blood. These receptors were collected from a man at least 80 years old with acute or convalescent COVID-19. Both conserved end residues are part of each CDR3. Each record gives: V gene, clone size, J gene, D gene, CDR3 DNA, CDR3 protein. The D gene is left open where the match is weak. Only part of the rows carry a size: once, few, many, or a class if the clone is expanded.

v_gene: TRBV5-5; abundance: -; j_gene: TRBJ1-2; d_gene: -; CDR3nt: TGTGCCAGCAGCTCAGACAGGATTACGAACTATGGCTACACCTTC; CDR3aa: CASSSDRITNYGYTF
v_gene: TRBV19; abundance: -; j_gene: TRBJ1-1; d_gene: -; CDR3nt: TGTGCCAGTAGTATAGCGGGGGGGATGAACACTGAAGCTTTCTTT; CDR3aa: CASSIAGGMNTEAFF
v_gene: TRBV2; abundance: -; j_gene: TRBJ2-6; d_gene: -; CDR3nt: TGTGCCAGCAGTGACCCCAGTTTTTCTGGGGCCAACGTCCTGACTTTC; CDR3aa: CASSDPSFSGANVLTF
v_gene: TRBV3-1/TRBV3-2; abundance: -; j_gene: TRBJ2-5; d_gene: TRBD2; CDR3nt: TGTGCCAGCAGCGAGCTGGCGGGGGGCGGGGAGACCCAGTACTTC; CDR3aa: CASSELAGGGETQYF
v_gene: TRBV5-1; abundance: -; j_gene: TRBJ2-3; d_gene: TRBD1; CDR3nt: TGCGCCAGCAGCCCCCTCCTACGACAGGGCTCAGATACGCAGTATTTT; CDR3aa: CASSPLLRQGSDTQYF
v_gene: TRBV4-3; abundance: -; j_gene: TRBJ2-2; d_gene: -; CDR3nt: TGCGCCAGCAGCCAAGATCCCCGGGCCGGGGAGCTGTTTTTT; CDR3aa: CASSQDPRAGELFF
v_gene: TRBV28; abundance: -; j_gene: TRBJ2-7; d_gene: TRBD1; CDR3nt: TGTGCCAGCAGACCCGGGACAGGGCACTACGAGCAGTACTTC; CDR3aa: CASRPGTGHYEQYF
v_gene: TRBV29-1; abundance: -; j_gene: TRBJ1-4; d_gene: TRBD1; CDR3nt: TGCAGCGCCCTCGGGACAGGGGGCACGGGAAAACTGTTTTTT; CDR3aa: CSALGTGGTGKLFF
v_gene: TRBV29-1; abundance: -; j_gene: TRBJ1-2; d_gene: TRBD1; CDR3nt: TGCAGCGTTGAAGGGGGACAGTTCTATGGCTACACCTTC; CDR3aa: CSVEGGQFYGYTF
v_gene: TRBV4-2; abundance: -; j_gene: TRBJ2-1; d_gene: -; CDR3nt: TGTGCCAGCAGCCAAGATCTGTCGGTAGTCCCCTCTTACAATGAGCAGTTCTTC; CDR3aa: CASSQDLSVVPSYNEQFF
v_gene: TRBV14; abundance: -; j_gene: TRBJ1-1; d_gene: -; CDR3nt: TGTGCCAGCAGCCAAGATTTCCTCGGGGGGTACACTGAAGCTTTCTTT; CDR3aa: CASSQDFLGGYTEAFF
v_gene: TRBV28; abundance: -; j_gene: TRBJ2-7; d_gene: TRBD2; CDR3nt: TGTGCCAGCAGTTGGCTAGCGGGGGGGAGGTACGAGCAGTACTTC; CDR3aa: CASSWLAGGRYEQYF
v_gene: TRBV4-1; abundance: -; j_gene: TRBJ2-1; d_gene: -; CDR3nt: TGCGCCAGCAGCCCGGTCCTTGCGGGGGCCGGGGTGTTTTCCTACAATGAGCAGTTCTTC; CDR3aa: CASSPVLAGAGVFSYNEQFF
v_gene: TRBV6-5; abundance: -; j_gene: TRBJ2-1; d_gene: TRBD1; CDR3nt: TGTGCCAGCAGTCCGATGACAGGGCGGCACAATGAGCAGTTCTTC; CDR3aa: CASSPMTGRHNEQFF
v_gene: TRBV19; abundance: -; j_gene: TRBJ2-5; d_gene: -; CDR3nt: TGTGCCAGTAGTTGGACGGGGGAGGAGACCCAGTACTTC; CDR3aa: CASSWTGEETQYF
v_gene: TRBV7-8; abundance: -; j_gene: TRBJ2-7; d_gene: TRBD1; CDR3nt: TGTGCCAGCAGCTTAGAGGGGGACAGGGGGCAGTACTTC; CDR3aa: CASSLEGDRGQYF
v_gene: TRBV28; abundance: -; j_gene: TRBJ1-5; d_gene: -; CDR3nt: TGTGCCAGCAGTTTAGTGGACGCGGGCCCCCGGCCCCAGCATTTT; CDR3aa: CASSLVDAGPRPQHF
v_gene: TRBV7-8; abundance: -; j_gene: TRBJ1-1; d_gene: -; CDR3nt: TGTGCCAGCAGCTTCTCGACAGCTTTGAACACTGAAGCTTTCTTT; CDR3aa: CASSFSTALNTEAFF
v_gene: TRBV7-3; abundance: -; j_gene: TRBJ1-1; d_gene: TRBD1; CDR3nt: TGTGCCAGCAGCTTAAATGCAGGGGGGACGACTGAAGCTTTCTTT; CDR3aa: CASSLNAGGTTEAFF
v_gene: TRBV24-1; abundance: few; j_gene: TRBJ1-2; d_gene: TRBD1; CDR3nt: TGTGCCACCAGTGAATCCTCAGGGGGCTATGGCTACACCTTC; CDR3aa: CATSESSGGYGYTF
v_gene: TRBV11-2; abundance: -; j_gene: TRBJ1-5; d_gene: -; CDR3nt: TGTGCCAGCAGCTTAGATGGGCAGCAGCCCCAGCATTTT; CDR3aa: CASSLDGQQPQHF
v_gene: TRBV30; abundance: once; j_gene: TRBJ1-4; d_gene: -; CDR3nt: TGTGCCTGGAGGGCAAAAAATGAAAAACTGTTTTTT; CDR3aa: CAWRAKNEKLFF
v_gene: TRBV7-9; abundance: -; j_gene: TRBJ1-1; d_gene: TRBD1; CDR3nt: TGTGCCAGCAGCCCGGGACAGGGGAGGGCTTTCTTT; CDR3aa: CASSPGQGRAFF
v_gene: TRBV7-8; abundance: -; j_gene: TRBJ2-5; d_gene: -; CDR3nt: TGTGCCAGCAGCGAACAAGGGGGAAGTGAGACCCAGTACTTC; CDR3aa: CASSEQGGSETQYF
v_gene: TRBV2; abundance: -; j_gene: TRBJ1-5; d_gene: -; CDR3nt: TGTGCCAGCAGGGAGGCAGTCTCTTCGGGTCAGCCCCAGCATTTT; CDR3aa: CASREAVSSGQPQHF
v_gene: TRBV6-5; abundance: -; j_gene: TRBJ1-4; d_gene: -; CDR3nt: TGTGCCAGCAGTTACGGCCGAGAGGAACTGTTTTTT; CDR3aa: CASSYGREELFF
v_gene: TRBV25-1; abundance: -; j_gene: TRBJ1-4; d_gene: TRBD1; CDR3nt: TGTGCCAGCAGTGGGACAGGGGGCGCGGCTAATGAAAAACTGTTTTTT; CDR3aa: CASSGTGGAANEKLFF
v_gene: TRBV7-2; abundance: -; j_gene: TRBJ1-1; d_gene: -; CDR3nt: TGTGCCAGCAGCTTTCAGGGCTCGAACACTGAAGCTTTCTTT; CDR3aa: CASSFQGSNTEAFF
v_gene: TRBV2; abundance: -; j_gene: TRBJ1-1; d_gene: TRBD1; CDR3nt: TGTGCCGGGGGACAGGGGACGACTGAAGCTTTCTTT; CDR3aa: CAGGQGTTEAFF
v_gene: TRBV9; abundance: few; j_gene: TRBJ1-1; d_gene: -; CDR3nt: TGTGCCAGCAGCCCACACAGGGCCGCTACTGAAGCTTTCTTT; CDR3aa: CASSPHRAATEAFF
v_gene: TRBV28; abundance: -; j_gene: TRBJ2-1; d_gene: -; CDR3nt: TGTGCCAGCAGCCGTAGCTACAATGAGCAGTTCTTC; CDR3aa: CASSRSYNEQFF
v_gene: TRBV27; abundance: -; j_gene: TRBJ2-7; d_gene: -; CDR3nt: TGTGCCAGCAGTCCGGGACACCGAGGCACCTACGAGCAGTACTTC; CDR3aa: CASSPGHRGTYEQYF
v_gene: TRBV5-1; abundance: once; j_gene: TRBJ1-1; d_gene: TRBD1; CDR3nt: TGCGCCAGCAGCCCTTGGGACAGAGAGACTGAAGCTTTCTTT; CDR3aa: CASSPWDRETEAFF
v_gene: TRBV19; abundance: few; j_gene: TRBJ1-4; d_gene: TRBD1; CDR3nt: TGTGCCAGTAGTCTGACAGGGGGTGAAAAACTGTTTTTT; CDR3aa: CASSLTGGEKLFF
v_gene: TRBV28; abundance: -; j_gene: TRBJ1-3; d_gene: TRBD1; CDR3nt: TGTGCCAGCTATGGGACAGGGGAATCGGCTGGAAACACCATATATTTT; CDR3aa: CASYGTGESAGNTIYF
v_gene: TRBV7-3; abundance: -; j_gene: TRBJ2-3; d_gene: -; CDR3nt: TGTGCCAGCAGCTACTCACTAGCCCCTAGCACAGATACGCAGTATTTT; CDR3aa: CASSYSLAPSTDTQYF
v_gene: TRBV19; abundance: -; j_gene: TRBJ1-5; d_gene: -; CDR3nt: TGTGCCAGTAGTATAGGAGGAGATCAGCCCCAGCATTTT; CDR3aa: CASSIGGDQPQHF
v_gene: TRBV18; abundance: -; j_gene: TRBJ2-6; d_gene: -; CDR3nt: TGTGCCAGCTCACCATTATTACAGGGTTCTGGGGCCAACGTCCTGACTTTC; CDR3aa: CASSPLLQGSGANVLTF
v_gene: TRBV18; abundance: -; j_gene: TRBJ1-5; d_gene: -; CDR3nt: TGTGCCAGCTCACCAATCGGGTTCGGCAATCAGCCCCAGCATTTT; CDR3aa: CASSPIGFGNQPQHF
v_gene: TRBV2; abundance: -; j_gene: TRBJ2-4; d_gene: -; CDR3nt: TGTGGATCAGTCCTAGCCAAAAACATTCAGTACTTC; CDR3aa: CGSVLAKNIQYF
v_gene: TRBV7-8; abundance: -; j_gene: TRBJ1-1; d_gene: TRBD1; CDR3nt: TGTGCCAGCAGCTTAGGGGGACAGGGGTTAAGCACTGAAGCTTTCTTT; CDR3aa: CASSLGGQGLSTEAFF
v_gene: TRBV18; abundance: -; j_gene: TRBJ2-7; d_gene: -; CDR3nt: TGTGCCAGCTCACAAAACCGGGAACCAACCTACGAGCAGTACTTC; CDR3aa: CASSQNREPTYEQYF
v_gene: TRBV29-1; abundance: -; j_gene: TRBJ1-4; d_gene: TRBD1; CDR3nt: TGCAGCGTCATGACAGGGTCTGCAACTAATGAAAAACTGTTTTTT; CDR3aa: CSVMTGSATNEKLFF
v_gene: TRBV27; abundance: -; j_gene: TRBJ1-1; d_gene: TRBD1; CDR3nt: TGTGCCAGCAGTCCAGGGGGGACGGACACTGAAGCTTTCTTT; CDR3aa: CASSPGGTDTEAFF
v_gene: TRBV11-3; abundance: -; j_gene: TRBJ2-3; d_gene: -; CDR3nt: TGTGCCAGCAGCCCGGGTGAAGATACGCAGTATTTT; CDR3aa: CASSPGEDTQYF
v_gene: TRBV7-2; abundance: -; j_gene: TRBJ2-2; d_gene: -; CDR3nt: TGTGCCAGCAGCTTAGTTGGGACTAACACCGGGGAGCTGTTTTTT; CDR3aa: CASSLVGTNTGELFF
v_gene: TRBV19; abundance: -; j_gene: TRBJ1-5; d_gene: -; CDR3nt: TGTGCCAGTAGTACTCAGGGTTATGGCAATCAGCCCCAGCATTTT; CDR3aa: CASSTQGYGNQPQHF
v_gene: TRBV6-7; abundance: -; j_gene: TRBJ2-1; d_gene: -; CDR3nt: TGTGCCAGCAGTTACTCGAAGGGGAAAACCCTAGCGTCGAGCTCCTACAATGAGCAGTTCTTC; CDR3aa: CASSYSKGKTLASSSYNEQFF
v_gene: TRBV7-9; abundance: -; j_gene: TRBJ1-6; d_gene: TRBD1; CDR3nt: TGTGCCAGCAGCTTAGGGGGACAGGGTAACTCACCCCTCCACTTT; CDR3aa: CASSLGGQGNSPLHF
v_gene: TRBV4-2; abundance: -; j_gene: TRBJ1-1; d_gene: TRBD1; CDR3nt: TGTGCCAGCAGCCCCCCCTCCGACAGGGCTACTGAAGCTTTCTTT; CDR3aa: CASSPPSDRATEAFF
v_gene: TRBV12-3/TRBV12-4; abundance: -; j_gene: TRBJ2-5; d_gene: -; CDR3nt: TGTGCCAGCAGCAGCCAAGAGACCCAGTACTTC; CDR3aa: CASSSQETQYF
v_gene: TRBV4-1; abundance: -; j_gene: TRBJ1-1; d_gene: -; CDR3nt: TGCGCCAGCAGCCAAGATGGTCAGGAACCTTTCTTT; CDR3aa: CASSQDGQEPFF
v_gene: TRBV27; abundance: once; j_gene: TRBJ2-3; d_gene: TRBD1; CDR3nt: TGTGCCACTCTAGCTACAGGGGACCTAACAGATACGCAGTATTTT; CDR3aa: CATLATGDLTDTQYF
v_gene: TRBV5-4; abundance: -; j_gene: TRBJ1-6; d_gene: TRBD1; CDR3nt: TGTGCCAGCAGCCCGGACAGGGTGGGAAATTCACCCCTCCACTTT; CDR3aa: CASSPDRVGNSPLHF
v_gene: TRBV18; abundance: -; j_gene: TRBJ2-3; d_gene: TRBD2; CDR3nt: TGTGCCAGCTCGCTCCGACTAGCGGGAGGGACAGATACGCAGTATTTT; CDR3aa: CASSLRLAGGTDTQYF
v_gene: TRBV6-1; abundance: -; j_gene: TRBJ1-2; d_gene: -; CDR3nt: TGTGCCAGCAGTGAAGACAACAGGGCCGTAGCTGGCTACACCTTC; CDR3aa: CASSEDNRAVAGYTF
v_gene: TRBV5-1; abundance: -; j_gene: TRBJ1-1; d_gene: TRBD1; CDR3nt: TGCGCCAGCAGCTTGTGGACAGGGGTGTCCACTGAAGCTTTCTTT; CDR3aa: CASSLWTGVSTEAFF
v_gene: TRBV2; abundance: few; j_gene: TRBJ1-5; d_gene: -; CDR3nt: TGTGCCAGTCACAGGGATAGCAATCAGCCCCAGCATTTT; CDR3aa: CASHRDSNQPQHF
v_gene: TRBV28; abundance: -; j_gene: TRBJ1-1; d_gene: -; CDR3nt: TGTGCCAGCAGTTTTAACTTGGTGACAATGAACACTGAAGCTTTCTTT; CDR3aa: CASSFNLVTMNTEAFF
v_gene: TRBV23-1; abundance: -; j_gene: TRBJ1-1; d_gene: TRBD1; CDR3nt: TGCGCCAGCAGTCAATGCAGGGGGCCCTTGAACACTGAAGCTTTCTTT; CDR3aa: CASSQCRGPLNTEAFF